The 2 T cell receptor beta chains presented below share a single source sample, sequenced in a study of T cell responses to AZD1222 COVID-19 vaccine (dated by TCRdb to 2020 to 2023). The time point label of this sample denotes: about 28 days (+/-7) after the second vaccine dose. The method was the immunoSEQ multiplex PCR assay. TCRdb took this table from immuneACCESS and kept in-frame rearrangements with V and J called. Such tables lack part of the clones; where checked against another copy, unresolved V genes explain under half of the gap, and the rest is unexplained. This sample lists about 82,000 clones; 80% to 90% were detected once. The ten largest clones add up to roughly 12% of the sample. The specimen comprised peripheral blood, sampled 28 days after the second AZD1222 dose. All receptors derive from an adult who received the AZD1222 COVID-19 vaccine.

V gene TRBV4-1 combines with J gene TRBJ1-5, with D hard to call. Deletions cut 1 base from V and 3 bases from J, with 7 bases between. CDR3 length equals 14 residues. The germline V gene encodes CDR1 MGHRA and CDR2 YSYEKL. CDR3 sequence reads: CASSQAQPNQPQHF. The CDR3 DNA sequence: TGCGCCAGCAGCCAAGCGCAGCCCAATCAGCCCCAGCATTTT.

The chain links TRBV12-3 or TRBV12-4 to TRBJ1-6; D gene unclear. This CDR3 region has 12 residues. Trimming removed 1 base at V and 7 bases at J, with 2 bases between. CDR3 sequence: CASSLGNSPLHF. CDR3 bases: TGTGCCAGCAGTTTAGGGAATTCACCCCTCCACTTT.